Presented here are 10 T cell receptor beta chains from one specimen sequenced in a study of blood T cell repertoires in COVID-19. Sequencing used immunoSEQ multiplex PCR; TCRdb keeps in-frame clones, though not all of them. The sample lists a few hundred thousand clones; about 86% were seen once. Specimen: PBMCs or T cells enriched from blood (not recorded which). Every receptor here comes from a man under 40 with acute COVID-19.

There are a few counts of this clone. The rearrangement uses TRBV6-2 or TRBV6-3 and TRBJ2-7; 9 bases are a match to TRBD1. Trimming cost V 6 bases and J 5 bases; bases outside gene matches: 11. The CDR3 totals 15 residues. From germline, CDR1 is MNHEY and CDR2 SVGEGT. This CDR3 is CASSPAGTGLHEQYV. The CDR3 bases are TGTGCCAGCAGCCCAGCCGGGACAGGGCTCCACGAGCAGTACGTC.

The rearrangement joins TRBV19 to TRBJ2-7, with a tentative D call TRBD1 (5 bases). Deletions cut 7 bases from V and 4 bases from J, with 20 bases between. The CDR3 is made up of 15 amino acids. Germline V CDR1 and CDR2: LNHDA, SQIVND (reference sequence). The CDR3 sequence is CASTEGAAPQYEQYV. The DNA for the CDR3 is TGTGCCAGTACCGAAGGGGCCGCGCCGCAATACGAGCAGTACGTC.

Here the CDR3 reads CASRSSGALYEQYV. The DNA of the CDR3 is TGTGCCAGCAGATCTAGCGGAGCCCTCTACGAGCAGTACGTC. This chain links TRBV6-5 with TRBJ2-7; 7 bases map to TRBD2. The CDR3 has 14 amino acids. V trimming: 6 bases; J trimming: 3 bases; junction bases outside the gene matches: 8. Germline V gene lookup returns CDR1 MNHEY and CDR2 SVGAGI.

This chain links TRBV29-1 with TRBJ1-2, with a tentative D call TRBD1 (6 bases). The CDR3 loop spans 17 amino acids. Trimming cost V 5 bases and J 2 bases, with 24 bases left between them. Germline values: CDR1 SQVTM, CDR2 ANQGSEA. The chain's CDR3 is CSVWPSQGIVENYGYTF. CDR3 nucleotides: TGCAGCGTTTGGCCGTCGCAGGGGATCGTGGAGAACTATGGCTACACCTTC. The full variable domain, completed using reference TRBV29-1 and TRBJ1-2, is SAVISQKPSRDICQRGTSLTIQCQVDSQVTMMFWYRQQPGQSLTLIATANQGSEATYESGFVIDKFPISRPNLTFSTLTVSNMSPEDSSIYLCSVWPSQGIVENYGYTFGSGTRLTVV.

V gene TRBV19 combines with J gene TRBJ2-3; 7 nucleotides match TRBD1. This CDR3 is 15 amino acids long. The germline V gene has CDR1 LNHDA and CDR2 SQIVND (reference sequence). Losses at the gene ends were 5 bases for V and 6 bases for J; bases not matched to a gene: 11. CDR3 amino acids: CASSALTGLKDTQYF. CDR3 bases: TGTGCCAGTAGTGCCTTGACAGGGCTCAAGGATACGCAGTATTTT.

This chain connects TRBV5-1 to TRBJ1-1; D remains ambiguous. This CDR3 contains 15 residues. V shed 0 bases and J shed 0 bases, with 9 bases lying between them. The germline V gene has CDR1 SGHRS and CDR2 YFSETQ. The CDR3 loop is CASSLVAGLNTEAFF. The CDR3 DNA is TGCGCCAGCAGCTTGGTTGCAGGCCTGAACACTGAAGCTTTCTTT.

This chain uses TRBV6-5 with TRBJ2-1; no clear D gene. The V gene lost 6 bases and the J gene lost 10 bases, with 7 bases spanning the gap. The germline gives CDR1 MNHEY, CDR2 SVGAGI. This CDR3 is 10 amino acids long. Here the CDR3 reads CASSGLEQFF. CDR3 DNA sequence: TGTGCCAGCAGCGGGTTGGAGCAGTTCTTC.

The CDR3 reads CASGRDKGLEAFF. For the CDR3, the DNA is TGTGCCAGCGGCCGGGACAAAGGTTTAGAAGCTTTCTTT. V usage is TRBV3-1 (or the pseudogene TRBV3-2) and J usage is TRBJ1-1; tentatively, D is TRBD1 (6 bases). V shed 8 bases and J shed 8 bases, with 18 bases lying between them. The CDR3 contains 13 residues. CDR1 LGHDT and CDR2 YNNKEL come from the germline V gene (reference sequence).

The chain combines TRBV4-3 with TRBJ2-1; 7 positions match TRBD2. With V trimmed by 1 base and J by 4 bases, 4 bases remained unmatched. The CDR3 runs to 15 residues. Germline loops: CDR1 LGHNA, CDR2 YSLEER. CDR3 in DNA: TGCGCCAGCAGCCAAGGGGGAGGGGATTACAATGAGCAGTTCTTC. This encodes CASSQGGGDYNEQFF.

The chain recombines TRBV25-1 with TRBJ1-1; 9 bases agree with TRBD1. Germline V CDR1 and CDR2: MGHDK, SYGVNS. The CDR3 sequence is 16 residues long. V lost 6 bases, J lost 0 bases, and 8 bases stayed unmatched. The CDR3 sequence: CASRPSGTGMNTEAFF. Here the CDR3 DNA reads TGTGCCAGCAGACCCAGTGGGACAGGGATGAACACTGAAGCTTTCTTT.